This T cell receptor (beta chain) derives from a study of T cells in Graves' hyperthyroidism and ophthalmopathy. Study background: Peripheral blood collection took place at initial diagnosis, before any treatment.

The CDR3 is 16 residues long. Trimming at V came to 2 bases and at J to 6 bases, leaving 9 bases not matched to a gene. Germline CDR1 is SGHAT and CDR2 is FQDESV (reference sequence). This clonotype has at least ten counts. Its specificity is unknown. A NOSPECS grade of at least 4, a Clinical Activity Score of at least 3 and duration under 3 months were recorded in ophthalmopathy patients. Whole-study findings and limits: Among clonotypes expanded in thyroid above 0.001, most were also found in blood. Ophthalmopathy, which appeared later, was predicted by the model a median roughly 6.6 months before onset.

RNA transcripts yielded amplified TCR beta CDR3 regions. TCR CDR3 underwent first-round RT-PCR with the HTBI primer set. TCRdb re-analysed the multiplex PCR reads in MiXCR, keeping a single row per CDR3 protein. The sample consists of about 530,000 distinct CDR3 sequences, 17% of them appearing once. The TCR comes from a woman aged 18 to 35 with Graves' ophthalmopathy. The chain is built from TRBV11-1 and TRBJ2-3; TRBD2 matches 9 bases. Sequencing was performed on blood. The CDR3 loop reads CASSLHLAGPGDTQYF. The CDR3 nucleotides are TGTGCCAGCAGCTTACACCTAGCGGGGCCCGGGGATACGCAGTATTTT. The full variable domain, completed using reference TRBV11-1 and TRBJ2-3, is EAEVAQSPRYKITEKSQAVAFWCDPISGHATLYWYRQILGQGPELLVQFQDESVVDDSQLPKDRFSAERLKGVDSTLKIQPAELGDSAMYLCASSLHLAGPGDTQYFGPGTRLTVL.